The T cell receptor beta chain under discussion was sequenced for a study of OX40 agonist ivuxolimab in advanced cancers. V shed 1 base, J shed 2 bases, and the junction held 10 bases outside the gene matches. There are 18 residues in the CDR3. Germline V gene data show CDR1 as SGHVS and CDR2 as FNYEAQ. Sequenced by immunoSEQ multiplex PCR; TCRdb stores in-frame clones only, minus some. The table shows 74,000 or so clones, with 85% occurring only once. This specimen consisted of CD4+ or CD8+ T cells sorted from blood, obtained in a trial of the OX40 agonist ivuxolimab. The rearrangement uses TRBV7-6 and TRBJ2-7; 11 bases map to TRBD2. The TCR originated in an adult with an advanced solid tumor such as melanoma, head and neck, liver or kidney cancer. The DNA of the CDR3 is TGTGCCAGCAGCTTAGACTACGGGGGTAGCGGGAGGGCCTACGAGCAGTACTTC. Residues: CASSLDYGGSGRAYEQYF.